Below are 12 T cell receptor beta chains sequenced from a single sample in a study of T cell changes during pregnancy in multiple sclerosis. Produced via immunoSEQ multiplex PCR; TCRdb's table is partial and in-frame only. The sample has under 130,000 clones; almost 95% are singletons. Sequencing was performed on peripheral blood, taken after pregnancy. These receptors came from a female donor with multiple sclerosis, enrolled in a pregnancy study.

The rearrangement joins TRBV6-1 to TRBJ1-1; the D is unclear. V shed 6 bases and J shed 5 bases, with 19 bases lying between them. The CDR3 consists of 15 residues. Germline CDR1 MNHNS, CDR2 SASEGT. The CDR3 region has the DNA TGTGCCAGCAGCCGGGTAGACCTCGATTATACTGAAGCTTTCTTT. Protein: CASSRVDLDYTEAFF.

The chain couples TRBV5-4 to TRBJ2-5; 8 bases match TRBD1. J was trimmed by 2 bases and V by 4 bases; bases with no gene match: 4. The CDR3 consists of 14 residues. In germline, CDR1 is SGHNT, CDR2 YYREEE (reference sequence). The DNA for the CDR3 is TGTGCCAGCAGCGGGGGGACAGGTCAAGAGACCCAGTACTTC. Encoded protein: CASSGGTGQETQYF.

The chain recombines TRBV6-1 with TRBJ1-2, with 7 bases lining up with TRBD1. Germline assignment: CDR1 MNHNS and CDR2 SASEGT. The CDR3 sequence is 13 residues long. Trimming at V came to 7 bases and at J to 2 bases, leaving 4 bases not matched to a gene. In DNA form, the CDR3 reads TGTGCCAGCACCCAACAGGGGAACTATGGCTACACCTTC. Residues: CASTQQGNYGYTF.

This chain uses TRBV4-1 with TRBJ2-2; 10 bases are a match to TRBD2. The CDR3 runs to 19 residues. CDR1 and CDR2 from the germline V gene are MGHRA and YSYEKL. V dropped 2 bases and J dropped 5; count of bases not matched to a gene: 14. CDR3 protein: CASSQRSPGAGGETGELFF. The CDR3 bases are TGCGCCAGCAGCCAACGATCCCCGGGAGCGGGGGGGGAGACCGGGGAGCTGTTTTTT.

This clone occurred once. This rearrangement joins TRBV15 to TRBJ2-5; TRBD1 matches at 8 bases. Looked up from germline, CDR1 is LNHNV and CDR2 is YYDKDF (reference sequence). The CDR3 has 15 residues. The junction had 4 bases not matched to a gene; V was cut back by 2 bases and J by 2 bases. DNA for the CDR3: TGTGCCACCAGCAGACGAGGGACAGGACAAGAGACCCAGTACTTC. It yields the protein CATSRRGTGQETQYF.

This chain links TRBV10-1 with TRBJ2-3, with 7 nucleotides matching TRBD2. The V segment lost 6 bases and the J segment 7 bases; nucleotides outside the gene matches: 10. The CDR3 runs to 14 residues. CDR1 and CDR2 from the germline V gene are WNHNN and SYGVQD (reference sequence). The chain's CDR3 is CASSTILAPNTQYF. In DNA, the CDR3 is TGCGCCAGCAGCACCATACTAGCGCCTAATACGCAGTATTTT.

The chain couples TRBV5-1 to TRBJ1-1; TRBD1 matches 8 bases. Unmatched junction bases numbered 12, after V lost 3 bases and J lost 5 bases. In germline, CDR1 is SGHRS, CDR2 YFSETQ. The CDR3 is 16 amino acids. This chain's CDR3 is CASSSTGAVVDTEAFF. DNA of the CDR3: TGCGCCAGCAGCTCGACAGGGGCGGTAGTGGATACTGAAGCTTTCTTT. Full variable domain (remainder filled in from reference TRBV5-1 and TRBJ1-1): KAGVTQTPRYLIKTRGQQVTLSCSPISGHRSVSWYQQTPGQGLQFLFEYFSETQRNKGNFPGRFSGRQFSNSRSEMNVSTLELGDSALYLCASSSTGAVVDTEAFFGQGTRLTVV.

This chain uses TRBV4-2 with TRBJ2-3; D perhaps matches TRBD1 (6 bases). This CDR3 has 16 residues. The V end lost 2 bases, the J end lost 2 bases, and 14 bases lay between the germline ends. The V gene's germline CDR1 is LGHNA and CDR2 YNFKEQ. CDR3 loop: CASSQIQGRDTDTQYF. In DNA, the CDR3 is TGTGCCAGCAGCCAAATACAGGGACGAGACACAGATACGCAGTATTTT.

The chain has TRBV6-5 and TRBJ1-5; the D gene is possibly TRBD1 (5 bases). The V and J ends lost 4 bases and 5 bases respectively, with 12 bases between them. Per germline, CDR1 MNHEY and CDR2 SVGAGI. CDR3 length equals 14 residues. The CDR3 DNA reads as TGTGCCAGCAGTTCTGGGGCAGACTATCAGCCCCAGCATTTT. This translates into CASSSGADYQPQHF.

V usage is TRBV5-5 and J usage is TRBJ2-1; possibly TRBD1 for D (6 bases). CDR3 length equals 11 residues. Germline values: CDR1 SGHKS, CDR2 YYEKEE (reference sequence). V was pared by 4 bases and J by 13 bases, with 12 bases between. The CDR3 loop reads CASSTQGPQFF. CDR3 bases: TGTGCCAGCAGCACACAGGGACCCCAGTTCTTC.

The chain employs TRBV28 and TRBJ2-7, with 8 bases identical to TRBD1. Trimming at V came to 6 bases and at J to 5 bases, leaving 3 bases not matched to a gene. Germline CDR1 reads MDHEN; CDR2 reads SYDVKM. CDR3 length: 12 amino acids. CDR3 residues: CASSQQGDEQYF. Written as DNA, the CDR3 is TGTGCCAGCAGCCAACAGGGGGACGAGCAGTACTTC.

The gene calls are TRBV11-2 and TRBJ2-2; 14 nucleotides align to TRBD2. The CDR3 spans 17 residues. Germline V CDR1 and CDR2: SGHAT, FQNNGV. V trimming: 2 bases; J trimming: 8 bases; junction bases outside the gene matches: 7. The DNA of the CDR3 is TGTGCCAGCAGCTTAACCGGGACTAGCGGGAGAGCTGGGGAGCTGTTTTTT. Translating gives CASSLTGTSGRAGELFF.